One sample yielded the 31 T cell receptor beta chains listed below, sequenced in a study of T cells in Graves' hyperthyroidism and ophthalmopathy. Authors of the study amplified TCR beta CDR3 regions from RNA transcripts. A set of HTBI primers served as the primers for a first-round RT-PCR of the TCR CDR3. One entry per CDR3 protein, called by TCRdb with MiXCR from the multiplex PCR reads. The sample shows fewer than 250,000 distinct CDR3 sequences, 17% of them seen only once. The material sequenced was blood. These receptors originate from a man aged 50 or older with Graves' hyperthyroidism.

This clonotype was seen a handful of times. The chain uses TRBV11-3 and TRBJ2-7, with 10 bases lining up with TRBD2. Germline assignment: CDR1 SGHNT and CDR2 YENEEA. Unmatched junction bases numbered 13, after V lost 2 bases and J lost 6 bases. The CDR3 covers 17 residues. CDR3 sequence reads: CASSLRSSGRARGEQYF. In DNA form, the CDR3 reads TGTGCCAGCAGCTTAAGGAGCAGCGGGAGGGCCAGGGGCGAGCAGTACTTC.

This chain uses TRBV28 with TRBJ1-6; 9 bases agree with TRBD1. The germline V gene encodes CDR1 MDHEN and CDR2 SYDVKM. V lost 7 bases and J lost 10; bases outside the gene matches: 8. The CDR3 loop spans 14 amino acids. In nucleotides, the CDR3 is TGTGCCAGCATTCCGGGACAGGGTTTCTCACCCCTCCACTTT. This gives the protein CASIPGQGFSPLHF.

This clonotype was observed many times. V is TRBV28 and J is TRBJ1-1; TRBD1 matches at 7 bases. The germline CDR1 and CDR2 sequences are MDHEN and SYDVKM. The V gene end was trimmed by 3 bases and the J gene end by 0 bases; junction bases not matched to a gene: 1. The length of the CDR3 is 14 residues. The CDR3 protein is CASSFDRVNTEAFF. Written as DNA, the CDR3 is TGTGCCAGCAGTTTCGACAGGGTGAACACTGAAGCTTTCTTT.

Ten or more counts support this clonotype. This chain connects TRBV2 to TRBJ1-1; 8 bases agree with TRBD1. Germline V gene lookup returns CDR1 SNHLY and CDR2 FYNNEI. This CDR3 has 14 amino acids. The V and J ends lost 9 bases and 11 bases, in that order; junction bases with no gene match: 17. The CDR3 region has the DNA TGTGCCAGTTCCCCAAGCTGGACAGGGCGATGGGCTTTCTTT. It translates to CASSPSWTGRWAFF.

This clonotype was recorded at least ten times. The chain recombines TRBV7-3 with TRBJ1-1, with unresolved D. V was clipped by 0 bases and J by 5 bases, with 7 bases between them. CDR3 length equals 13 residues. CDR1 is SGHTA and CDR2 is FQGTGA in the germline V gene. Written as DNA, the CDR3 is TGTGCCAGCAGCTTAACGTTCCGGACTGAAGCTTTCTTT. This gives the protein CASSLTFRTEAFF.

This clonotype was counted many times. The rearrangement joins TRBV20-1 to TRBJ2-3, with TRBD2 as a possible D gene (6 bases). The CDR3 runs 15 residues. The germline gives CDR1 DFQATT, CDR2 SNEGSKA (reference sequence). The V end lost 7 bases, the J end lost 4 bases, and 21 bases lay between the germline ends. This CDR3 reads CSVDLGRAESDTQYF. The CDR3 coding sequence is TGCAGTGTTGACCTCGGGAGAGCCGAATCAGATACGCAGTATTTT.

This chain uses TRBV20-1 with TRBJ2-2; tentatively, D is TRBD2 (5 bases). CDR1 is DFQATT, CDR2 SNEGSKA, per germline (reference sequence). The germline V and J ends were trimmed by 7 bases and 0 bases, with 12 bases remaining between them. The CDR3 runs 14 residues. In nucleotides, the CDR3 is TGCAGTGATACCGGACTTTCGAACACCGGGGAGCTGTTTTTT. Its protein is CSDTGLSNTGELFF.

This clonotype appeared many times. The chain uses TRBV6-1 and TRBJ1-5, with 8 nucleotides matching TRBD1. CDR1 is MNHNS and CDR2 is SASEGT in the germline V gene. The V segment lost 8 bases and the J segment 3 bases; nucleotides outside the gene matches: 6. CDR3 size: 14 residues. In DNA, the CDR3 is TGTGCCAGCGACCTGGACAGGGACAATCAGCCCCAGCATTTT. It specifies CASDLDRDNQPQHF.

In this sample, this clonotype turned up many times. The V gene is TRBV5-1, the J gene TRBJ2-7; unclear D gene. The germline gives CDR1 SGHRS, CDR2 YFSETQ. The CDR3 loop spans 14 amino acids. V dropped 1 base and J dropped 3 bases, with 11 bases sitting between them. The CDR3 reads CASSLLAENYEQYF. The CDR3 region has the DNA TGCGCCAGCAGCTTGTTGGCGGAAAACTACGAGCAGTACTTC.

The CDR3 bases are TGTGCCAGCAGCTCAGATGAGGACCTCACAGATACGCAGTATTTT. It yields the protein CASSSDEDLTDTQYF. V is TRBV7-3 and J is TRBJ2-3; D gene ambiguous. The CDR3 is 15 residues long. Trimming left V 4 bases short and J 2 bases short, with 13 bases between. Germline lookup yields CDR1 SGHTA and CDR2 FQGTGA.

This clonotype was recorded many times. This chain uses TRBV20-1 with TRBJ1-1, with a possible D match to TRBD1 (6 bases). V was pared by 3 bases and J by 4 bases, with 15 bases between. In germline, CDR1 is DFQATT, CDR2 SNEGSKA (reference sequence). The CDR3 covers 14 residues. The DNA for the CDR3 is TGCAGTGCTAGGGCCACAGGGATCGGCACTGAAGCTTTCTTT. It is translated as CSARATGIGTEAFF.

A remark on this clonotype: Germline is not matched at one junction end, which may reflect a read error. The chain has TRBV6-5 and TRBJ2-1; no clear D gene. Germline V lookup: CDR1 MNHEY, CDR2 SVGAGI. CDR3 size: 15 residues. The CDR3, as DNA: TGTGCCAGCAATTACTCCCCGAGCTCCTACAATGAGCAGTTCTTC. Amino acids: CASNYSPSSYNEQFF.

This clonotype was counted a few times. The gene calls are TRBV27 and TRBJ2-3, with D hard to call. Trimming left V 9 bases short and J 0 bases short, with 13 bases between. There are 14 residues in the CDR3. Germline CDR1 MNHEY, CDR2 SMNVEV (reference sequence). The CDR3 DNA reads TGTGCCAGTTTACAGTTAGGAAGCACAGATACGCAGTATTTT. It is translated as CASLQLGSTDTQYF.

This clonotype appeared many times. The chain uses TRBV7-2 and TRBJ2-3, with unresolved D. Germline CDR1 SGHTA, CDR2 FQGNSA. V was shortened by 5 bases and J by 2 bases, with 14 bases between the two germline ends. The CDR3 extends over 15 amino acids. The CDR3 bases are TGTGCCAGCAGCCCCCTGCGGCTTCTCACAGATACGCAGTATTTT. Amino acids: CASSPLRLLTDTQYF.

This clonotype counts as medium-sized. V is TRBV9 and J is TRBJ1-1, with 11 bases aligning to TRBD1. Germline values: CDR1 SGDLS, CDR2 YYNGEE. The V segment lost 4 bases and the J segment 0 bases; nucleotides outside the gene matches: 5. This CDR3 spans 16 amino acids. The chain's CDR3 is CASSPGTGGLNTEAFF. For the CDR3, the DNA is TGTGCCAGCAGCCCCGGGACAGGGGGTTTGAACACTGAAGCTTTCTTT.

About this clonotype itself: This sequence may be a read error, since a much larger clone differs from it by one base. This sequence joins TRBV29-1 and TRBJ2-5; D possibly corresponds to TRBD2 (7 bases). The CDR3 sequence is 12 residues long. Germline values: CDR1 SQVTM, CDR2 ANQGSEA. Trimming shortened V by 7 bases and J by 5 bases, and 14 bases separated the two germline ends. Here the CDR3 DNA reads TGCAGCGCCCGGGGGGCCGGCGAGACCCAGTACTTC. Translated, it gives CSARGAGETQYF.

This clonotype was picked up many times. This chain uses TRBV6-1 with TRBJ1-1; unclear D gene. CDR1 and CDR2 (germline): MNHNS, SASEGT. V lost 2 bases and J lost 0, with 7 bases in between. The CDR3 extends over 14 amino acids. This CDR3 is CASSEPGMNTEAFF. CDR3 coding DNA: TGTGCCAGCAGTGAACCGGGCATGAACACTGAAGCTTTCTTT.

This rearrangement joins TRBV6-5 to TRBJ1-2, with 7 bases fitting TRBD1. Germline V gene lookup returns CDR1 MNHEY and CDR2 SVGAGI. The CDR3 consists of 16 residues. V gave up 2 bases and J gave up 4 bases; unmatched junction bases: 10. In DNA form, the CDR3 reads TGTGCCAGCAGTTACACCCGGACAGGAGGCAGCTATGGCTACACCTTC. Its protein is CASSYTRTGGSYGYTF.

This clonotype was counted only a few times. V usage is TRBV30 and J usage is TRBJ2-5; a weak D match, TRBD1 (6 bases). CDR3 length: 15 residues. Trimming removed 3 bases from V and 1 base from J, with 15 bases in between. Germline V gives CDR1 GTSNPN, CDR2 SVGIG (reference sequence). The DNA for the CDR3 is TGTGCCTGGAGCGAACACCTAGGGGGCCAAGAGACCCAGTACTTC. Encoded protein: CAWSEHLGGQETQYF.

This CDR3 reads CSAREPQAGRPYEQYF. The CDR3 DNA is TGCAGTGCTAGAGAGCCCCAAGCGGGACGTCCTTACGAGCAGTACTTC. V is TRBV20-1 and J is TRBJ2-7; 7 bases agree with TRBD2. V shed 0 bases and J 4 bases; nucleotides not matched to a gene: 12. In germline, CDR1 is DFQATT, CDR2 SNEGSKA (reference sequence). The CDR3 sequence is 16 residues long.

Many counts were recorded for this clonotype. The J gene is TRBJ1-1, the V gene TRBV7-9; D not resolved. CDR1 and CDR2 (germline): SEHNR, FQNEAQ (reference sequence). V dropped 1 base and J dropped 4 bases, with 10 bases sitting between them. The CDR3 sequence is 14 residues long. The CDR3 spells CASSLVFSSTEAFF. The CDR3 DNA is TGTGCCAGCAGCTTAGTCTTTAGTAGCACTGAAGCTTTCTTT.

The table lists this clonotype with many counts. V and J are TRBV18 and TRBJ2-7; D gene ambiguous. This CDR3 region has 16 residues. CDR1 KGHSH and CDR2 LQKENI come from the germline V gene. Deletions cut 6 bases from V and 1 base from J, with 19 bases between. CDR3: CASSWSSGPNSYEQYF. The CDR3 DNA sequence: TGTGCCAGCTCGTGGTCCTCTGGGCCCAATTCCTACGAGCAGTACTTC.

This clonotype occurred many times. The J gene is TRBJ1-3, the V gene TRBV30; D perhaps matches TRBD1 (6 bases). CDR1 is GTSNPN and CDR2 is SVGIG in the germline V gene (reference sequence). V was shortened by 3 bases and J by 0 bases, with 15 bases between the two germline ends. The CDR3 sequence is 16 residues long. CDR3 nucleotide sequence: TGTGCCTGGAGCCCCGGGACACAACGCTCTGGAAACACCATATATTTT. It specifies CAWSPGTQRSGNTIYF.

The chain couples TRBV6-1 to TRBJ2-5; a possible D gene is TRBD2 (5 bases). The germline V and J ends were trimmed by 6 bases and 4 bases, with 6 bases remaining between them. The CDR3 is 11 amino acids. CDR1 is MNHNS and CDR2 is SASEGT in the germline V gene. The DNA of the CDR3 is TGTGCCAGCAGGAGGGTAGAGACCCAGTACTTC. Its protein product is CASRRVETQYF.

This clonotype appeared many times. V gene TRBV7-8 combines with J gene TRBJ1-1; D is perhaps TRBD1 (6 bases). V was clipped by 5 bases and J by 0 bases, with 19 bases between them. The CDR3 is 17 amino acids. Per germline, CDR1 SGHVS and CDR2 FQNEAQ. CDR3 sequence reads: CASSQTGAGALNTEAFF. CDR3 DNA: TGTGCCAGCAGCCAAACGGGGGCAGGGGCGCTGAACACTGAAGCTTTCTTT.

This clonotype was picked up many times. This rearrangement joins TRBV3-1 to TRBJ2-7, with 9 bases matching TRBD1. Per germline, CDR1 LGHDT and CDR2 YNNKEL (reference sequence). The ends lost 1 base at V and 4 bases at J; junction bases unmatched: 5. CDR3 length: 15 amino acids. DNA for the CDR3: TGTGCCAGCAGCCAAGGCCGGGACAGGGCTTACGAGCAGTACTTC. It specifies CASSQGRDRAYEQYF.

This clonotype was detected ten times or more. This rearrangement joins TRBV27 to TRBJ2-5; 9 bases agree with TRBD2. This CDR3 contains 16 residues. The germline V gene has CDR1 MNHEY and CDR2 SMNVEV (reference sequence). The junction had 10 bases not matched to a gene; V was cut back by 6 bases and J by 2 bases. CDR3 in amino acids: CASRQNRGLAQETQYF. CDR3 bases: TGTGCCAGCAGACAAAACCGTGGACTAGCGCAAGAGACCCAGTACTTC.

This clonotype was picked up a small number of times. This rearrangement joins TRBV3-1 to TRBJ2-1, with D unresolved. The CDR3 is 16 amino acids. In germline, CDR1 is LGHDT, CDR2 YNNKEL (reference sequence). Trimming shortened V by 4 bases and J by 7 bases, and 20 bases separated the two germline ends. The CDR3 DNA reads TGTGCCAGCAGCCCATGGGCCGGCGGTCCTCAGAATGAGCAGTTCTTC. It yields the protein CASSPWAGGPQNEQFF.

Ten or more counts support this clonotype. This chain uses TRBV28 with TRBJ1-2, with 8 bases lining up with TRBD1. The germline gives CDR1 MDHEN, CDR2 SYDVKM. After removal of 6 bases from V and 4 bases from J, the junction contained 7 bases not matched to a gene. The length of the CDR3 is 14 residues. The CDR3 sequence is CASSLRDRTYGYTF. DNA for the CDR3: TGTGCCAGCAGCCTGCGGGACAGGACCTATGGCTACACCTTC.

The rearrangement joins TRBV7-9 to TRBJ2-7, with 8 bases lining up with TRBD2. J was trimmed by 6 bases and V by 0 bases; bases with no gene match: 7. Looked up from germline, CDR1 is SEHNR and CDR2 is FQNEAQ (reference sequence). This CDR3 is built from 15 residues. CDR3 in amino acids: CASSLASGRGGEQYF. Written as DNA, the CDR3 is TGTGCCAGCAGCTTAGCCTCCGGGAGGGGCGGCGAGCAGTACTTC.

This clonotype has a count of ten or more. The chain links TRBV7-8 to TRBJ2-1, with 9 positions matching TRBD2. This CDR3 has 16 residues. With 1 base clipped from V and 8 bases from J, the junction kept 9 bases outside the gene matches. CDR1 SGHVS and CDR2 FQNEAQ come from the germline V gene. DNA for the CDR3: TGTGCCAGCAGCTTAGGGCGGGAGGGCCGGTTTCATGAGCAGTTCTTC. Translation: CASSLGREGRFHEQFF. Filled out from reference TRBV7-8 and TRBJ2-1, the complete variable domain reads GAGVSQSPRYKVAKRGQDVALRCDPISGHVSLFWYQQALGQGPEFLTYFQNEAQLDKSGLPSDRFFAERPEGSVSTLKIQRTQQEDSAVYLCASSLGREGRFHEQFFGPGTRLTVL.